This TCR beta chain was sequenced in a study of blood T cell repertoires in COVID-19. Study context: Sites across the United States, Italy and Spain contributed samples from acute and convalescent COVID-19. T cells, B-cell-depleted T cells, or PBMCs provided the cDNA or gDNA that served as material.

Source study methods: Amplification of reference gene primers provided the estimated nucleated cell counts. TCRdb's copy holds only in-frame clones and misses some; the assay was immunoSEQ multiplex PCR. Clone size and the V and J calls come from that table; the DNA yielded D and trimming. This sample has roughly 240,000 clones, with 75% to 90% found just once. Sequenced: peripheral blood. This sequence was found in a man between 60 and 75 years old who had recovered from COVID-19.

This CDR3 reads CASRRFSGNQPQHF. The CDR3 DNA sequence: TGTGCCAGCCGGAGATTTAGCGGCAATCAGCCCCAGCATTTT. The chain recombines TRBV6-5 with TRBJ1-5; D unresolved. CDR3 length: 14 residues. The germline V and J ends were trimmed by 8 bases and 2 bases, with 13 bases remaining between them. The V gene's germline CDR1 is MNHEY and CDR2 SVGAGI.